Shown below are 27 T cell receptor beta chains from a single sample sequenced in a study of Graves' ophthalmopathy and Graves' hyperthyroidism. RNA served as the template for amplifying TCR beta CDR3 regions. RT-PCR with HTBI primers came first, then second-round multiplex PCR. TCRdb re-called the multiplex PCR reads with MiXCR, one entry per CDR3 protein. The table lists 200,000 to 250,000 distinct CDR3 sequences, under 25% of them singletons. Material: peripheral blood. These receptors all stem from a woman aged 45-60 years with Graves' ophthalmopathy.

This clonotype has only one observation. The chain uses TRBV15 and TRBJ1-2; D is unresolved. The germline CDR1 and CDR2 sequences are LNHNV and YYDKDF (reference sequence). The CDR3 is 14 amino acids. V lost 6 bases and J lost 0, with 11 bases in between. The CDR3 DNA is TGTGCCACCAGTCCTCGGGAACCTAACTATGGCTACACCTTC. As protein: CATSPREPNYGYTF.

This clonotype has at least ten counts. The chain's CDR3 is CASSIRHGASGRVSYEQYF. The CDR3 DNA reads as TGTGCCAGCAGTATCCGCCACGGGGCAAGCGGGAGGGTTTCCTACGAGCAGTACTTC. The rearrangement links TRBV6-2 or TRBV6-3 to TRBJ2-7; 10 nucleotides match TRBD2. J was trimmed by 1 base and V by 5 bases; bases with no gene match: 17. Germline CDR1 MNHEY, CDR2 SVGEGT. The CDR3 has 19 residues.

This clonotype was observed many times. The chain links TRBV12-3 or TRBV12-4 to TRBJ2-7, with 12 bases aligning to TRBD1. V trimming: 5 bases; J trimming: 5 bases; junction bases outside the gene matches: 7. The CDR3 has 15 residues. The CDR3 nucleotides are TGTGCCAGCAGTCCGAGCCGGGACAGGGGGCACGAGCAGTACTTC. Translating it yields CASSPSRDRGHEQYF.

This chain joins TRBV11-1 and TRBJ2-7; 9 positions agree with TRBD1. The CDR3 contains 16 residues. Germline CDR1 reads SGHAT; CDR2 reads FQDESV (reference sequence). The ends lost 6 bases at V and 5 bases at J; junction bases unmatched: 14. The CDR3 sequence: CASRGIRQGVPNEQYF. The CDR3 coding sequence is TGTGCCAGCAGGGGGATAAGACAGGGGGTTCCCAACGAGCAGTACTTC.

In its sample, this clonotype was seen a few times. The chain couples TRBV7-8 to TRBJ1-2, with D uncertain. V dropped 5 bases and J dropped 3 bases, with 22 bases sitting between them. The CDR3 runs to 17 residues. Germline V CDR1 and CDR2: SGHVS, FQNEAQ. The CDR3 spells CASSQKAAGGYDYGYTF. CDR3 DNA: TGTGCCAGCAGCCAAAAAGCTGCGGGAGGCTATGACTATGGCTACACCTTC.

This clonotype was recorded many times. The chain combines TRBV2 with TRBJ2-7; a weak D match, TRBD1 (6 bases). Trimming cost V 7 bases and J 3 bases, with 10 bases left between them. The germline gives CDR1 SNHLY, CDR2 FYNNEI. The length of the CDR3 is 12 residues. CDR3 DNA sequence: TGTGCCAGCACCGGGGACATCTACGAGCAGTACTTC. It yields the protein CASTGDIYEQYF. The entire variable domain, with the rest obtained from reference TRBV2 and TRBJ2-7, is as follows: EPEVTQTPSHQVTQMGQEVILRCVPISNHLYFYWYRQILGQKVEFLVSFYNNEISEKSEIFDDQFSVERPDGSNFTLKIRSTKLEDSAMYFCASTGDIYEQYFGPGTRLTVT.

There are many counts of this clonotype. V is TRBV5-1 and J is TRBJ1-3; no clear D. The V end was cut by 4 bases, the J end by 0 bases, with 5 bases between. Per germline, CDR1 SGHRS and CDR2 YFSETQ. This CDR3 is 13 amino acids long. CDR3 loop: CASSQSSGNTIYF. Written as DNA, the CDR3 is TGCGCCAGCAGCCAGAGCTCTGGAAACACCATATATTTT.

This clonotype was seen repeatedly, ten times or more. CDR3 sequence reads: CASSSLGRGFFEQYF. Written as DNA, the CDR3 is TGTGCCAGCAGTTCACTTGGCAGGGGGTTCTTCGAGCAGTACTTC. The chain links TRBV6-5 to TRBJ2-7; 7 positions match TRBD1. V was pared by 4 bases and J by 6 bases, with 12 bases of the junction left unmatched. The CDR3 runs 15 residues. The germline V gene encodes CDR1 MNHEY and CDR2 SVGAGI.

This clonotype was picked up many times. The chain combines TRBV2 with TRBJ2-2; 12 bases match TRBD2. Germline CDR1 and CDR2: SNHLY and FYNNEI. The CDR3 loop spans 16 amino acids. The V gene end was trimmed by 6 bases and the J gene end by 1 base; junction bases not matched to a gene: 3. This chain's CDR3 is CASRAGLAGNTGELFF. The CDR3, as DNA: TGTGCCAGCAGGGCGGGACTAGCGGGGAACACCGGGGAGCTGTTTTTT.

The chain carries TRBV12-3 or TRBV12-4 and TRBJ2-7, with D tentatively TRBD2 (6 bases). The V end lost 7 bases, the J end lost 9 bases, and 19 bases lay between the germline ends. The CDR3 length is 13 residues. The CDR3 here is CASTNMAVGGQYF. CDR3 nucleotides: TGTGCCAGCACTAACATGGCCGTCGGGGGGCAGTACTTC.

In this sample, this clonotype turned up many times. The rearrangement uses TRBV6-2 or TRBV6-3 and TRBJ2-1; the D is unclear. The CDR3 extends over 16 amino acids. Looked up from germline, CDR1 is MNHEY and CDR2 is SVGEGT. Trimming removed 0 bases from V and 0 bases from J, with 9 bases in between. The CDR3 DNA reads as TGTGCCAGCAGTTACTCGAGGACCCGCTCCTACAATGAGCAGTTCTTC. Its translation is CASSYSRTRSYNEQFF.

V and J are TRBV6-1 and TRBJ2-4, with a tentative D call TRBD1 (6 bases). This CDR3 has 14 residues. In germline, CDR1 is MNHNS, CDR2 SASEGT. V lost 6 bases and J lost 8, with 17 bases in between. CDR3 sequence (DNA): TGTGCCAGCAGGCCCAACAGGGCCGGGGACATTCAGTACTTC. Translating gives CASRPNRAGDIQYF.

This clonotype was found a few times. One junction end does not reproduce the germline sequence, and a read error may be involved. This chain links TRBV5-5 with TRBJ2-7; TRBD2 agrees at 7 bases. CDR1 and CDR2 from the germline V gene are SGHKS and YYEKEE (reference sequence). The CDR3 consists of 15 residues. In DNA form, the CDR3 reads TGTACCAGCAGCTTGGGCGGGAGCCATTCTTACGAGCAGTACTTC. Translation gives CTSSLGGSHSYEQYF.

J is TRBJ2-7 and V is TRBV6-5; TRBD1 agrees at 8 bases. The V gene's germline CDR1 is MNHEY and CDR2 SVGAGI. The CDR3 runs to 15 residues. The trim removed 0 bases at V and 7 bases at J, leaving 8 bases unmatched. CDR3 protein: CASSYSTQGANEQYF. The CDR3 DNA sequence: TGTGCCAGCAGTTACTCAACTCAGGGGGCAAATGAGCAGTACTTC.

This clonotype has more than one count but fewer than ten. A much larger clone is a single base away; this may be a read error. The genes are TRBV12-3 or TRBV12-4 and TRBJ2-2; no firm D call. The CDR3 is 12 amino acids. The V end was cut by 8 bases, the J end by 5 bases, with 9 bases between. The CDR3 region is CASQIYTGELFF. DNA of the CDR3: TGTGCCAGCCAGATCTATACCGGGGAGCTGTTTTTT.

The J gene is TRBJ2-7, the V gene TRBV29-1; 10 positions agree with TRBD1. The CDR3 is 15 amino acids. V dropped 2 bases and J dropped 5; count of bases not matched to a gene: 9. Germline V gene data show CDR1 as SQVTM and CDR2 as ANQGSEA. The CDR3 DNA sequence: TGCAGCGTTGAATTCTGGGGACAGGGGAGGAACGAGCAGTACTTC. Translating it yields CSVEFWGQGRNEQYF.

This clonotype has ten or more counts. J is TRBJ2-2 and V is TRBV20-1; the D gene could be TRBD1 or TRBD2 (5 bases each). The germline gives CDR1 DFQATT, CDR2 SNEGSKA (reference sequence). There are 13 residues in the CDR3. V was pared by 3 bases and J by 3 bases, with 8 bases between. The CDR3 sequence: CSASRGDTGELFF. CDR3 in DNA: TGCAGTGCTAGTAGAGGGGACACCGGGGAGCTGTTTTTT.

This clonotype was recorded many times. The rearrangement links TRBV5-4 to TRBJ2-6, with 10 bases that match TRBD1. Germline CDR1 and CDR2: SGHNT and YYREEE (reference sequence). There are 17 residues in the CDR3. The ends lost 6 bases at V and 1 base at J; junction bases unmatched: 7. The CDR3 DNA follows: TGTGCCAGCACCTCGACAGGGGGCGTTTCTGGGGCCAACGTCCTGACTTTC. Residues: CASTSTGGVSGANVLTF.

The table lists this clonotype with a few counts. The chain joins TRBV19 to TRBJ2-2; 8 nucleotides align to TRBD1. This CDR3 spans 16 amino acids. V lost 5 bases to trimming and J lost 0 bases; unmatched junction nucleotides: 5. Per germline, CDR1 LNHDA and CDR2 SQIVND (reference sequence). Here the CDR3 DNA reads TGTGCCAGTAGTTCGAAACAGGGGGCGAACACCGGGGAGCTGTTTTTT. Protein product: CASSSKQGANTGELFF. Full variable domain (rest looked up from reference TRBV19 and TRBJ2-2): DGGITQSPKYLFRKEGQNVTLSCEQNLNHDAMYWYRQDPGQGLRLIYYSQIVNDFQKGDIAEGYSVSREKKESFPLTVTSAQKNPTAFYLCASSSKQGANTGELFFGEGSRLTVL.

This clonotype was counted at least ten times. The V and J genes are TRBV27 and TRBJ1-2; the match to TRBD1 covers 12 bases. The germline gives CDR1 MNHEY, CDR2 SMNVEV (reference sequence). Trimming took 3 bases from V and 6 from J; bases not matched to a gene: 11. The CDR3 extends over 17 amino acids. The CDR3: CASSFISGGQGADGYTF. In DNA, the CDR3 is TGTGCCAGCAGTTTTATCAGTGGGGGACAGGGGGCAGATGGCTACACCTTC.

This clonotype was found many times. V usage is TRBV5-6 and J usage is TRBJ2-5; D is unresolved. Trimming pared 0 bases from V and 5 bases from J, leaving 11 bases between. Per the germline V gene, CDR1 is SGHDT and CDR2 is YYEEEE. This CDR3 has 14 amino acids. CDR3 bases: TGTGCCAGCAGCTTGGTGGGGTTTCGGGAGACCCAGTACTTC. Protein: CASSLVGFRETQYF.

This clonotype occurred a few times. V and J are TRBV28 and TRBJ1-6; D may be TRBD1 (5 bases). The length of the CDR3 is 15 residues. V shed 8 bases and J shed 0 bases, with 11 bases lying between them. Germline lookup yields CDR1 MDHEN and CDR2 SYDVKM. The CDR3 reads CASRTRSSYNSPLHF. The CDR3 DNA sequence: TGTGCCAGCCGGACACGGAGCTCCTATAATTCACCCCTCCACTTT. Filled out from reference TRBV28 and TRBJ1-6, the complete variable domain reads DVKVTQSSRYLVKRTGEKVFLECVQDMDHENMFWYRQDPGLGLRLIYFSYDVKMKEKGDIPEGYSVSREKKERFSLILESASTNQTSMYLCASRTRSSYNSPLHFGNGTRLTVT.

The V call is TRBV6-1, the J call TRBJ1-5; no clear D. CDR3 size: 11 residues. CDR1 and CDR2 (germline): MNHNS, SASEGT. With 8 bases removed from V and 9 bases from J, the gap between germline ends came to 11 bases. Here the CDR3 reads CASLSAGPQHF. DNA of the CDR3: TGTGCCAGCCTCAGTGCAGGGCCCCAGCATTTT.

In this sample, this clonotype turned up many times. V gene TRBV4-2 combines with J gene TRBJ2-7, with 7 bases fitting TRBD1. Germline-derived CDR1 and CDR2 are LGHNA and YNFKEQ. This CDR3 spans 17 amino acids. J lost 6 bases, V lost 4 bases, and 18 bases had no gene match. The chain's CDR3 is CASSLRGQISLTSEQYF. CDR3 coding DNA: TGTGCCAGCAGCCTTCGGGGACAGATCTCCCTTACCTCCGAGCAGTACTTC.

In its sample, this clonotype was seen many times. The rearrangement uses TRBV7-6 and TRBJ1-1; D ambiguous. The V gene's germline CDR1 is SGHVS and CDR2 FNYEAQ. V was shortened by 1 base and J by 3 bases, with 9 bases between the two germline ends. CDR3 length: 14 amino acids. The CDR3 spells CASSLESAYTEAFF. CDR3 DNA sequence: TGTGCCAGCAGCTTAGAGTCTGCGTACACTGAAGCTTTCTTT.

The CDR3 spells CASSKDRVSNQPQHF. Here the CDR3 DNA reads TGTGCCAGTAGCAAGGACAGGGTTAGCAATCAGCCCCAGCATTTT. The chain recombines TRBV19 with TRBJ1-5, with 8 bases identical to TRBD1. V shed 6 bases and J 0 bases; nucleotides not matched to a gene: 4. This CDR3 has 15 amino acids. CDR1 is LNHDA and CDR2 is SQIVND in the germline V gene (reference sequence).

This clonotype was counted a few times. The rearrangement links TRBV4-1 to TRBJ2-2, with D tentatively TRBD2 (6 bases). Germline CDR1 MGHRA, CDR2 YSYEKL. The CDR3 length is 15 residues. Trimming shortened V by 0 bases and J by 4 bases, and 9 bases separated the two germline ends. CDR3 sequence (DNA): TGCGCCAGCAGCCAAGATAGGGGAGGCACCGGGGAGCTGTTTTTT. Translated, it gives CASSQDRGGTGELFF.